Listed here are 11 T cell receptor beta chains from one sample, sequenced in a study of sequential checkpoint blockade in melanoma (dated by TCRdb to between 2017 and 2020). What this sample's treatment or condition label stands for: randomized to nivolumab then ipilimumab (arm A) or the reverse (arm B). Library generation was performed with the immunoSEQ multiplex PCR assay. TCRdb carries this immuneACCESS record with in-frame sequences only. Its versions omit some clonotypes, under half of them owing to an unresolved V gene in the studies checked, with the rest unexplained. The sample table holds around 12,000 clones, of which about 61% were seen once. Approximately 22% of the sample is held by the ten biggest clonotypes. This specimen consisted of CD8+ T cells sorted from blood (inferred from file names), obtained from a patient given nivolumab and ipilimumab in sequence. These receptors were collected from a human donor with melanoma.

The CDR3 nucleotides are TGCGCCAGCAGCTTTAGCGGGGGGGACAATGAGCAGTTCTTC. Residues: CASSFSGGDNEQFF. The chain recombines TRBV5-1 with TRBJ2-1, with 11 bases aligning to TRBD2. In germline, CDR1 is SGHRS, CDR2 YFSETQ. J gave up 5 bases and V 2 bases, and 0 bases lay outside the gene matches. The CDR3 runs to 14 residues.

The chain carries TRBV11-2 and TRBJ2-5, with 10 bases that match TRBD2. Near its end, the DNA agrees better with TRBJ2-7, so the J call may be wrong. This CDR3 comprises 16 residues. Germline CDR1 reads SGHAT; CDR2 reads FQNNGV. The chain's CDR3 is CASSDPPSGGVYEQYF. The CDR3 DNA follows: TGTGCCAGCAGCGACCCCCCTAGCGGGGGTGTCTACGAGCAGTACTTC.

The CDR3 loop reads CASSALPGDYTDTQYF. The CDR3 bases are TGTGCCAGCAGCGCCCTTCCGGGTGACTACACAGATACGCAGTATTTT. The V gene is TRBV9, the J gene TRBJ2-3; weak D call: TRBD2 (5 bases). The CDR3 spans 16 residues. V was pared by 3 bases and J by 2 bases, with 16 bases between. In germline, CDR1 is SGDLS, CDR2 YYNGEE.

J is TRBJ1-1 and V is TRBV19; tentatively, D is TRBD1 (5 bases). Germline CDR1 is LNHDA and CDR2 is SQIVND (reference sequence). This CDR3 spans 12 amino acids. V lost 5 bases and J 4 bases, leaving 8 bases between the germline ends. CDR3 nucleotide sequence: TGTGCCAGTAGTTGGGGGGGCACTGAAGCTTTCTTT. It specifies CASSWGGTEAFF.

The rearrangement uses TRBV2 and TRBJ2-7, with 9 bases aligning to TRBD1. The CDR3 totals 16 residues. The junction had 15 bases not matched to a gene; V was cut back by 6 bases and J by 6 bases. CDR1 and CDR2 from the germline V gene are SNHLY and FYNNEI. The CDR3 DNA sequence: TGTGCCAGCAGACGACCCCCGGGACAGGGTACTACCGAGCAGTACTTC. Translating it yields CASRRPPGQGTTEQYF.

The J gene is TRBJ2-5, the V gene TRBV9; TRBD2 aligns across 13 bases. The CDR3 loop spans 15 amino acids. Germline trimming cut 7 bases from V and 2 bases from J; bases unmatched to any gene: 5. The germline CDR1 and CDR2 sequences are SGDLS and YYNGEE. The CDR3 protein is CASSSTSGGQETQYF. The CDR3 DNA reads as TGTGCCAGCTCGTCGACTAGCGGGGGGCAAGAGACCCAGTACTTC. Full variable domain (remainder filled in from reference TRBV9 and TRBJ2-5): DSGVTQTPKHLITATGQRVTLRCSPRSGDLSVYWYQQSLDQGLQFLIQYYNGEERAKGNILERFSAQQFPDLHSELNLSSLELGDSALYFCASSSTSGGQETQYFGPGTRLLVL.

The chain couples TRBV7-2 to TRBJ1-1; TRBD1 matches at 7 bases. V lost 5 bases, J lost 0 bases, and 9 bases stayed unmatched. This CDR3 region has 16 residues. Germline values: CDR1 SGHTA, CDR2 FQGNSA. The CDR3 bases are TGTGCCAGCAGCATCCCCCAGGGGGGACTGAACACTGAAGCTTTCTTT. It codes for CASSIPQGGLNTEAFF.

The J gene is TRBJ2-3, the V gene TRBV27; TRBD2 agrees at 7 bases. The V gene's germline CDR1 is MNHEY and CDR2 SMNVEV (reference sequence). After removal of 1 base from V and 0 bases from J, the junction contained 7 bases not matched to a gene. This CDR3 spans 17 amino acids. The CDR3 protein is CASSLYSVSGSTDTQYF. Written as DNA, the CDR3 is TGTGCCAGCAGTTTATACTCGGTTAGCGGGAGCACAGATACGCAGTATTTT.

This clone has a handful of counts. The chain is built from TRBV4-3 and TRBJ1-2; weak D call: TRBD1 (6 bases). CDR1 is LGHNA and CDR2 is YSLEER in the germline V gene. This CDR3 has 17 residues. V gave up 0 bases and J gave up 4 bases, with 18 bases separating them. The CDR3 nucleotides are TGCGCCAGCAGCCAAGATTCTTCGGGGGGCATAAGCTATGGCTACACCTTC. Its protein product is CASSQDSSGGISYGYTF.

This clone was counted between two and nine times. The chain employs TRBV7-2 and TRBJ2-3, with TRBD2 identical over 11 bases. The CDR3 extends over 15 amino acids. The germline CDR1 and CDR2 sequences are SGHTA and FQGNSA. Losses at the gene ends were 4 bases for V and 5 bases for J; bases not matched to a gene: 5. The CDR3 region is CASSSSGGRGDTQYF. The CDR3 nucleotides are TGTGCCAGCAGCTCTAGCGGGGGGAGGGGAGATACGCAGTATTTT. Together with reference TRBV7-2 and TRBJ2-3, the CDR3 gives the full variable domain: GAGVSQSPSNKVTEKGKDVELRCDPISGHTALYWYRQSLGQGLEFLIYFQGNSAPDKSGLPSDRFSAERTGGSVSTLTIQRTQQEDSAVYLCASSSSGGRGDTQYFGPGTRLTVL.

CDR3 loop: CASSAGTGLEYNEQFF. The CDR3 DNA sequence: TGTGCCAGCAGCGCCGGGACAGGGTTGGAGTACAATGAGCAGTTCTTC. The J gene is TRBJ2-1, the V gene TRBV9; 9 bases match TRBD1. There are 16 residues in the CDR3. CDR1 and CDR2 (germline): SGDLS, YYNGEE. V lost 3 bases and J lost 4; bases outside the gene matches: 8.